The sequence of this T cell receptor beta chain was determined in a study of blood T cell repertoires in COVID-19. Study processing details: Nucleated cell counts were estimated from reference gene primer amplification. Using immunoSEQ multiplex PCR, the repertoire was profiled, and TCRdb retains in-frame clones only, with some absent. V and J calls and clone size come straight from that table; D and trimming were deduced from the DNA. The repertoire holds some 130,000 clones, with about 91% as singletons. Trimming took 5 bases from V and 3 from J, leaving 17 bases between them. The CDR3 is 16 residues long. Per germline, CDR1 MDHEN and CDR2 SYDVKM.

The sequencing input was peripheral blood. The sequence derives from a man in his fifties with acute or convalescent COVID-19. This chain uses TRBV28 with TRBJ2-1, with D possibly matching TRBD2 (5 bases). In DNA form, the CDR3 reads TGTGCCAGCAGTCCTGCCGGAGGCGGTTTCTACAATGAGCAGTTCTTC. It yields the protein CASSPAGGGFYNEQFF.